This T cell receptor (beta chain) is from a study of blood T cell repertoires in COVID-19. Turning to the study itself: T cells, B-cell-depleted T cells, or PBMCs provided the cDNA or gDNA that served as material.

In the authors' methods: Amplified reference gene primers provided the basis for estimating nucleated cell counts. Using immunoSEQ multiplex PCR, the repertoire was profiled, and TCRdb retains in-frame clones only, with some absent. Clone size and V and J calls were adopted from that table, with D and trimming inferred from the DNA. The sample lists roughly 140,000 clones, 75% to 85% seen once, with about 0.58% in the top ten. The CDR3 loop spans 15 amino acids. V was clipped by 4 bases and J by 6 bases, with 16 bases between them. Germline V CDR1 and CDR2: GTSNPN, SVGIG (reference sequence). The receptor was derived from a man aged 55 to 70 with acute or convalescent COVID-19. Sequencing was done on a sample of peripheral blood. The gene calls are TRBV30 and TRBJ1-6; possible D gene TRBD1, 6 bases. CDR3 nucleotide sequence: TGTGCCTGGATGAGGCAGGGGATTCGTAATTCACCCCTCCACTTT. Encoded protein: CAWMRQGIRNSPLHF.